What follows are 31 T cell receptor beta chains derived from one specimen sequenced in a study of a mutant IDH1 vaccine in newly diagnosed glioma (dated by TCRdb to the early 2020s). This specimen's time point label, per the study, means: week 23, last vaccination. Every vaccine dose consisted of 300 ug of a 20-mer mutant IDH1 peptide in Montanide, administered subcutaneously together with topical imiquimod. Antigen specificity for these receptors is unknown. Library generation was performed with the immunoSEQ multiplex PCR assay. TCRdb carries this immuneACCESS record with in-frame sequences only. Its versions omit some clonotypes, under half of them owing to an unresolved V gene in the studies checked, with the rest unexplained. This sample holds tens of thousands of clones; 75% to 90% were observed only once. Roughly 14% of the sample is taken by the ten largest. Sequenced material: PBMCs, taken from a glioma patient whose treatment included an IDH1 peptide vaccine. Receptor source: a man younger than 35 with glioma.

This clone was counted a single time. The chain couples TRBV6-5 to TRBJ1-2; 9 nucleotides agree with TRBD1. This CDR3 region has 13 residues. Germline loops: CDR1 MNHEY, CDR2 SVGAGI. V lost 6 bases to trimming and J lost 9 bases; unmatched junction nucleotides: 8. CDR3 DNA: TGTGCCAGCAGCCAACAGGGGGCTGTTAGCTACACCTTC. Translated, it gives CASSQQGAVSYTF.

The chain recombines TRBV7-3 with TRBJ2-6; the D gene is possibly TRBD2 (5 bases). This CDR3 has 13 residues. From germline, CDR1 is SGHTA and CDR2 FQGTGA. Trimming cost V 8 bases and J 4 bases, with 9 bases left between them. The CDR3 reads CASSPGGANVLTF. CDR3 bases: TGTGCCAGCTCCCCGGGGGGGGCCAACGTCCTGACTTTC.

The chain has TRBV11-2 and TRBJ1-6; no clear D. The CDR3 loop spans 14 amino acids. Germline CDR1 is SGHAT and CDR2 is FQNNGV. V lost 7 bases, J lost 9 bases, and 16 bases lay in between. The CDR3 sequence is CASTVVGKGSPLHF. CDR3 bases: TGTGCCAGCACCGTCGTTGGGAAAGGTTCACCCCTCCACTTT.

The chain is built from TRBV7-9 and TRBJ1-2; TRBD1 matches 8 bases. CDR3 length: 17 amino acids. In germline, CDR1 is SEHNR, CDR2 FQNEAQ (reference sequence). The V segment lost 1 base and the J segment 2 bases; nucleotides outside the gene matches: 9. The CDR3 sequence is CASSLGSPGGPNYGYTF. Here the CDR3 DNA reads TGTGCCAGCAGCTTAGGGAGTCCAGGGGGCCCAAACTATGGCTACACCTTC.

The chain recombines TRBV10-3 with TRBJ1-2, with 9 bases fitting TRBD1. V dropped 4 bases and J dropped 1; count of bases not matched to a gene: 4. The CDR3 is 15 residues long. CDR1 and CDR2 (germline): ENHRY, SYGVKD. DNA of the CDR3: TGTGCCATCAGTGGATCGGGACAGGGTAACTATGGCTACACCTTC. Its protein product is CAISGSGQGNYGYTF.

This clone was seen only once. The rearrangement joins TRBV6-1 to TRBJ1-5, with no clear D. V lost 4 bases and J lost 0, with 13 bases in between. The CDR3 totals 16 residues. In germline, CDR1 is MNHNS, CDR2 SASEGT. The CDR3 sequence is CASSGPISFSNQPQHF. CDR3 nucleotides: TGTGCCAGCAGTGGCCCCATCAGTTTTAGCAATCAGCCCCAGCATTTT.

This chain links TRBV6-1 with TRBJ1-4, with a tentative D call TRBD1 (5 bases). Deletions cut 11 bases from V and 5 bases from J, with 15 bases between. This CDR3 is 13 amino acids long. The germline V gene encodes CDR1 MNHNS and CDR2 SASEGT. CDR3 sequence reads: CAGSRGGNEKLFF. The CDR3 DNA is TGTGCCGGGTCGCGGGGGGGAAATGAAAAACTGTTTTTT.

J is TRBJ2-3 and V is TRBV19; TRBD1 is a possible D gene (5 bases). Deletions cut 5 bases from V and 0 bases from J, with 9 bases between. The CDR3 has 14 amino acids. Germline V gene data show CDR1 as LNHDA and CDR2 as SQIVND (reference sequence). DNA of the CDR3: TGTGCCAGTAGTCTCAGGGCGAGCACAGATACGCAGTATTTT. It is translated as CASSLRASTDTQYF.

The chain employs TRBV5-4 and TRBJ2-3; D gene uncertain. Trimming left V 0 bases short and J 2 bases short, with 7 bases between. The CDR3 totals 14 residues. The V gene's germline CDR1 is SGHNT and CDR2 YYREEE (reference sequence). The CDR3 spells CASSLGQNTDTQYF. The DNA for the CDR3 is TGTGCCAGCAGCTTGGGTCAGAACACAGATACGCAGTATTTT. The full variable domain, its missing parts supplied by reference TRBV5-4 and TRBJ2-3, is ETGVTQSPTHLIKTRGQQVTLRCSSQSGHNTVSWYQQALGQGPQFIFQYYREEENGRGNFPPRFSGLQFPNYSSELNVNALELDDSALYLCASSLGQNTDTQYFGPGTRLTVL.

Concerning this clone: This CDR3 is also generated by other DNA sequences in the sample. This chain uses TRBV29-1 with TRBJ2-2, with a weak D call TRBD1 (6 bases). Germline V gene sequence: CDR1 SQVTM, CDR2 ANQGSEA. V was cut by 7 bases and J by 3 bases, with 9 bases left in between. The CDR3 is made up of 12 amino acids. CDR3 nucleotides: TGCAGCGGAGAGGGGGACACCGGGGAGCTGTTTTTT. It translates to CSGEGDTGELFF.

The CDR3 region is CASSPGTEYYEQYF. The CDR3, as DNA: TGTGCCAGCAGCCCCGGGACAGAGTACTACGAGCAGTACTTC. The rearrangement joins TRBV6-5 to TRBJ2-7; 7 bases align to TRBD1. Germline lookup yields CDR1 MNHEY and CDR2 SVGAGI. Germline trimming cut 6 bases from V and 3 bases from J; bases unmatched to any gene: 8. This CDR3 region has 14 residues.

The genes are TRBV10-3 and TRBJ1-2; D remains ambiguous. Trimming took 0 bases from V and 3 from J, leaving 17 bases between them. Germline CDR1 reads ENHRY; CDR2 reads SYGVKD. The CDR3 has 17 residues. CDR3 protein: CAISESMGTIGYYGYTF. The CDR3, as DNA: TGTGCCATCAGTGAGTCGATGGGCACTATAGGCTACTATGGCTACACCTTC.

The chain joins TRBV19 to TRBJ1-5, with unresolved D. Germline loops: CDR1 LNHDA, CDR2 SQIVND (reference sequence). The CDR3 covers 14 residues. Trimming took off 3 bases at V and 4 bases at J, with 10 bases between the two ends. CDR3 nucleotide sequence: TGTGCCAGTAGTATTGTATCCGTAAATCAGCCCCAGCATTTT. Amino acids: CASSIVSVNQPQHF.

This clone occurred once. The chain employs TRBV28 and TRBJ2-1; perhaps TRBD2 as D (6 bases). CDR3 length: 14 amino acids. Germline V gene sequence: CDR1 MDHEN, CDR2 SYDVKM. Trimming removed 3 bases at V and 3 bases at J, with 9 bases between. The CDR3 nucleotides read TGTGCCAGCAGTTTCCGGGGGTACTACAATGAGCAGTTCTTC. It yields the protein CASSFRGYYNEQFF.

The chain employs TRBV4-1 and TRBJ2-2; 11 bases line up with TRBD2. Germline loops: CDR1 MGHRA, CDR2 YSYEKL. After removal of 4 bases from V and 5 bases from J, the junction contained 9 bases not matched to a gene. The CDR3 has 17 amino acids. CDR3: CASSPRTSGGPTGELFF. CDR3 DNA: TGCGCCAGCAGCCCTCGAACTAGCGGGGGACCTACCGGGGAGCTGTTTTTT.

The chain has TRBV27 and TRBJ2-1; 9 bases map to TRBD2. The CDR3 covers 15 residues. The V gene's germline CDR1 is MNHEY and CDR2 SMNVEV (reference sequence). The junction had 10 bases not matched to a gene; V was cut back by 4 bases and J by 9 bases. Here the CDR3 reads CASSSPGTSLREQFF. The CDR3 bases are TGTGCCAGCAGTTCGCCGGGGACTAGCCTTCGTGAGCAGTTCTTC.

The V gene is TRBV7-9, the J gene TRBJ2-2; 7 bases map to TRBD1. From germline, CDR1 is SEHNR and CDR2 FQNEAQ (reference sequence). J gave up 5 bases and V 5 bases, and 2 bases lay outside the gene matches. CDR3 size: 13 residues. CDR3 in DNA: TGTGCCAGCAGCGACAGGGATACCGGGGAGCTGTTTTTT. The encoded protein is CASSDRDTGELFF. The full variable domain, completed using reference TRBV7-9 and TRBJ2-2, is DTGVSQNPRHKITKRGQNVTFRCDPISEHNRLYWYRQTLGQGPEFLTYFQNEAQLEKSRLLSDRFSAERPKGSFSTLEIQRTEQGDSAMYLCASSDRDTGELFFGEGSRLTVL.

V gene TRBV6-5 combines with J gene TRBJ1-1; D is ambiguous. The length of the CDR3 is 14 residues. Germline loops: CDR1 MNHEY, CDR2 SVGAGI. V was clipped by 4 bases and J by 10 bases, with 19 bases between them. The CDR3 protein is CASSSTAGLARAFF. For the CDR3, the DNA is TGTGCCAGCAGTTCCACTGCGGGCTTGGCGAGAGCTTTCTTT.

The chain employs TRBV7-9 and TRBJ2-3; D is possibly TRBD2 (6 bases). Germline-derived CDR1 and CDR2 are SEHNR and FQNEAQ (reference sequence). Trimming took 5 bases from V and 0 from J, leaving 18 bases between them. The length of the CDR3 is 17 residues. The CDR3: CASSRFGAGTSTDTQYF. The CDR3 bases are TGTGCCAGCAGCCGATTCGGGGCTGGGACTAGCACAGATACGCAGTATTTT. Supplemented by reference TRBV7-9 and TRBJ2-3, the full variable domain reads DTGVSQNPRHKITKRGQNVTFRCDPISEHNRLYWYRQTLGQGPEFLTYFQNEAQLEKSRLLSDRFSAERPKGSFSTLEIQRTEQGDSAMYLCASSRFGAGTSTDTQYFGPGTRLTVL.

This clone was recorded a few times. The chain combines TRBV18 with TRBJ1-5; TRBD1 matches at 7 bases. Germline assignment: CDR1 KGHSH and CDR2 LQKENI. The CDR3 runs to 15 residues. V gave up 5 bases and J gave up 1 base; unmatched junction bases: 5. DNA of the CDR3: TGTGCCAGCTCATACACAGGGGCCAGCAATCAGCCCCAGCATTTT. Its translation: CASSYTGASNQPQHF.

The genes are TRBV6-5 and TRBJ1-2; possibly TRBD1 for D (6 bases). CDR1 is MNHEY and CDR2 is SVGAGI in the germline V gene. V shed 0 bases and J shed 6 bases, with 11 bases lying between them. The CDR3 runs to 14 residues. The CDR3 reads CASSYSGRGDGYTF. CDR3 nucleotide sequence: TGTGCCAGCAGTTACTCAGGCAGGGGTGATGGCTACACCTTC.

About this clone itself: One end of the junction fails to match germline, which may point to a read error. The chain uses TRBV5-5 and TRBJ1-1; D remains unclear. The CDR3 sequence is 13 residues long. CDR1 is SGHKS and CDR2 is YYEKEE in the germline V gene (reference sequence). CDR3 in amino acids: CASSQEAEAEAFF. In nucleotides, the CDR3 is TGCGCCAGCAGCCAAGAAGCGGAGGCTGAAGCTTTCTTT.

The chain couples TRBV6-1 to TRBJ2-7; D is possibly TRBD1 or TRBD2 (5 bases each). Between the trimmed V and J ends, which lost 0 bases and 1 base, there was a span of 13 bases. This CDR3 spans 16 amino acids. Looked up from germline, CDR1 is MNHNS and CDR2 is SASEGT. The CDR3: CASSEARGGRSYEQYF. In DNA form, the CDR3 reads TGTGCCAGCAGTGAAGCGCGTGGGGGTAGATCCTACGAGCAGTACTTC.

V gene TRBV19 combines with J gene TRBJ1-1; 7 bases are a match to TRBD1. The V and J ends lost 3 bases and 2 bases, in that order; junction bases with no gene match: 6. There are 15 residues in the CDR3. CDR1 is LNHDA and CDR2 is SQIVND in the germline V gene (reference sequence). CDR3 in amino acids: CASSMSGGVNTEAFF. CDR3 sequence (DNA): TGTGCCAGTAGTATGTCAGGGGGGGTCAACACTGAAGCTTTCTTT.

The rearrangement joins TRBV7-6 to TRBJ1-3; no reliable D call. Trimming left V 5 bases short and J 0 bases short, with 8 bases between. This CDR3 comprises 14 residues. Germline lookup yields CDR1 SGHVS and CDR2 FNYEAQ. The CDR3 spells CASSRDNSGNTIYF. CDR3 bases: TGTGCCAGCAGCAGAGACAACTCTGGAAACACCATATATTTT.

In DNA form, the CDR3 reads TGTGCCAGCAGCCCGGTGTTGGGGGGAGAAGCTTTCTTT. Amino acids: CASSPVLGGEAFF. The chain is built from TRBV7-9 and TRBJ1-1, with D maybe TRBD1 (5 bases). CDR3 length: 13 residues. Germline-derived CDR1 and CDR2 are SEHNR and FQNEAQ (reference sequence). V lost 5 bases and J lost 8, with 15 bases in between.

The chain couples TRBV2 to TRBJ1-5; 9 nucleotides match TRBD1. V was clipped by 3 bases and J by 0 bases; unmatched bases: 9. The germline CDR1 and CDR2 sequences are SNHLY and FYNNEI. This CDR3 region has 18 residues. The CDR3 region is CASSDRTGVQYSNQPQHF. Here the CDR3 DNA reads TGTGCCAGCAGTGACCGGACAGGGGTTCAATATAGCAATCAGCCCCAGCATTTT.

The chain recombines TRBV11-2 with TRBJ2-7, with a weak D call TRBD2 (6 bases). The CDR3 sequence is 12 residues long. The V gene lost 8 bases and the J gene lost 1 base, with 9 bases spanning the gap. From germline, CDR1 is SGHAT and CDR2 FQNNGV. CDR3 in DNA: TGTGCCAGCGGGACTGATTCCTACGAGCAGTACTTC. It encodes CASGTDSYEQYF.

V and J are TRBV7-8 and TRBJ2-1; no clear D. The ends were cut back, 4 bases at V and 0 bases at J, with 10 bases in the middle. Germline V gives CDR1 SGHVS, CDR2 FQNEAQ. This CDR3 spans 15 amino acids. In nucleotides, the CDR3 is TGTGCCAGCAGCTGGTACGGCGGCTCCTACAATGAGCAGTTCTTC. Translated: CASSWYGGSYNEQFF.

The J gene is TRBJ1-2, the V gene TRBV27; possibly TRBD1 for D (5 bases). Germline lookup yields CDR1 MNHEY and CDR2 SMNVEV (reference sequence). This CDR3 region has 16 residues. V gave up 0 bases and J gave up 2 bases, with 13 bases separating them. The CDR3 loop reads CASSLSPPRGNYGYTF. The DNA for the CDR3 is TGTGCCAGCAGTTTATCCCCGCCGAGGGGAAACTATGGCTACACCTTC.

The chain links TRBV5-1 to TRBJ1-1; D might be TRBD1 (6 bases). The ends were cut back, 3 bases at V and 2 bases at J, with 11 bases in the middle. The CDR3 contains 14 residues. Germline V gene lookup returns CDR1 SGHRS and CDR2 YFSETQ. Here the CDR3 DNA reads TGCGCCAGCAGCTGGGGGGACACCAACACTGAAGCTTTCTTT. This codes for CASSWGDTNTEAFF.